This TCR beta chain was recorded in a study of T-cell memory formation after mild COVID-19. As regards this clonotype: Its specificity is not known.

Points from the study as a whole: The CD4+ clones that contracted clustered mainly within CM and EM, and the CD8+ clones concentrated in EMRA. Still unconfirmed is whether the second-wave clones peaking on day 37 recognized SARS-CoV-2.

Constant-segment primers served in 5'RACE that generated TCR alpha and TCR beta cDNA libraries bearing sample barcodes and UMIs. One entry per CDR3 protein, called by TCRdb with MiXCR from the 5' RACE reads. The table shows approximately 30,000 distinct CDR3 sequences, with about 16% occurring only once. CDR1 and CDR2 from the germline V gene are SEHNR and FQNEAQ (reference sequence). CDR3 length equals 15 residues. Trimming pared 1 base from V and 5 bases from J, leaving 14 bases between. The gene calls are TRBV7-9 and TRBJ1-1; tentatively, D is TRBD1 (6 bases). This receptor was taken from an adult who had mild COVID-19 (a few samples of this study predate the infection). Cell type and time point are not known. Input material: PBMCs or a T cell subset sorted from them (not recorded which). The CDR3 here is CASSLVVRGMTEAFF. In nucleotides, the CDR3 is TGTGCCAGCAGCTTAGTAGTCAGGGGAATGACTGAAGCTTTCTTT.